This entry lists 20 T cell receptor beta chains sequenced from one sample in a study of cytomegalovirus exposure and HLA in healthy donors. The PCR made use of 60 Vbeta and 13 Jbeta primers. Using immunoSEQ multiplex PCR, the repertoire was profiled, and TCRdb retains in-frame clones only, with some absent. The sample consists of about 45,000 clones, around 53% of them appearing once. Specimen: PBMCs. Receptor source: a man between 60 and 70 years old in good health and CMV-seronegative.

The chain is built from TRBV30 and TRBJ2-7; D may be TRBD2 (5 bases). The CDR3 runs 15 residues. CDR1 and CDR2 (germline): GTSNPN, SVGIG (reference sequence). Trimming pared 0 bases from V and 0 bases from J, leaving 12 bases between. CDR3 coding DNA: TGTGCCTGGAGTGTAGGGCGGGCGAGCTCCTACGAGCAGTACTTC. It translates to CAWSVGRASSYEQYF.

In its sample, this clone was seen a few times. The genes are TRBV2 and TRBJ1-3; no clear D gene. The CDR3 is 15 amino acids. V lost 2 bases and J lost 3, with 11 bases in between. The V gene's germline CDR1 is SNHLY and CDR2 FYNNEI. The CDR3 loop is CASSESWPIGNTIYF. As DNA, the CDR3 is TGTGCCAGCAGTGAAAGTTGGCCGATTGGAAACACCATATATTTT.

This chain joins TRBV7-2 and TRBJ2-7, with 13 bases identical to TRBD2. Unmatched junction bases numbered 4, after V lost 5 bases and J lost 0 bases. Germline values: CDR1 SGHTA, CDR2 FQGNSA. This CDR3 contains 16 residues. The CDR3 bases are TGTGCCAGCAGCCTCTGGACTAGCGGGAGCTCCTACGAGCAGTACTTC. Its protein product is CASSLWTSGSSYEQYF.

This clone was counted between two and nine times. The genes are TRBV6-5 and TRBJ2-7; 11 bases align to TRBD2. This CDR3 has 14 residues. In germline, CDR1 is MNHEY, CDR2 SVGAGI. V lost 7 bases and J lost 2; bases outside the gene matches: 4. The CDR3 nucleotides are TGTGCCAGCAAAACTAGCGGGAGTACCTACGAGCAGTACTTC. Its protein is CASKTSGSTYEQYF.

This chain joins TRBV4-3 and TRBJ2-3; tentatively, D is TRBD2 (6 bases). This CDR3 contains 15 residues. V dropped 5 bases and J dropped 2 bases, with 14 bases sitting between them. From germline, CDR1 is LGHNA and CDR2 YSLEER. The CDR3 protein is CASSTQRAYTDTQYF. CDR3 in DNA: TGCGCCAGCAGCACTCAGCGGGCTTACACAGATACGCAGTATTTT.

The CDR3 sequence: CASSVNQGNTEAFF. The CDR3 DNA reads as TGTGCCAGCAGCGTCAATCAGGGGAACACTGAAGCTTTCTTT. V gene TRBV9 combines with J gene TRBJ1-1, with a weak D call TRBD1 (5 bases). There are 14 residues in the CDR3. The ends were cut back, 2 bases at V and 1 base at J, with 9 bases in the middle. CDR1 SGDLS and CDR2 YYNGEE come from the germline V gene.

V is TRBV23-1 and J is TRBJ2-1, with D possibly matching TRBD2 (6 bases). TRBV23-1 is assigned to the ORF class and has an uncertain function. Trimming took 4 bases from V and 4 from J, leaving 17 bases between them. This CDR3 has 16 residues. CDR3 amino acids: CASSRPTSPFYNEQFF. CDR3 nucleotides: TGCGCCAGCAGTCGCCCAACTAGCCCTTTTTACAATGAGCAGTTCTTC.

The chain has TRBV30 and TRBJ1-2; D remains ambiguous. The length of the CDR3 is 13 residues. Germline V gene lookup returns CDR1 GTSNPN and CDR2 SVGIG (reference sequence). V was pared by 5 bases and J by 0 bases, with 10 bases between. CDR3 in amino acids: CAWGRRANYGYTF. CDR3 DNA: TGTGCCTGGGGCAGACGGGCTAACTATGGCTACACCTTC.

Here the CDR3 reads CSARAGYEQYF. The DNA for the CDR3 is TGCAGTGCTAGAGCCGGGTACGAGCAGTACTTC. The chain uses TRBV20-1 and TRBJ2-5; D gene ambiguous. The assigned J gene may be wrong: the sequence end matches TRBJ2-7 better. The CDR3 length is 11 residues. The germline V gene has CDR1 DFQATT and CDR2 SNEGSKA (reference sequence).

The rearrangement links TRBV15 to TRBJ1-5, with a weak D call TRBD1 (5 bases). Germline values: CDR1 LNHNV, CDR2 YYDKDF (reference sequence). The CDR3 spans 14 residues. V was pared by 5 bases and J by 2 bases, with 10 bases between. For the CDR3, the DNA is TGTGCCACCAGCTTCCAGGGCCGCAATCAGCCCCAGCATTTT. Encoded protein: CATSFQGRNQPQHF.

The chain couples TRBV5-1 to TRBJ2-5, with 7 bases aligning to TRBD2. The trim removed 0 bases at V and 5 bases at J, leaving 13 bases unmatched. Germline values: CDR1 SGHRS, CDR2 YFSETQ. The CDR3 has 17 amino acids. In nucleotides, the CDR3 is TGCGCCAGCAGCTTGGCCCCAGGGAGGGTGGGGGGGGAGACCCAGTACTTC. Translating it yields CASSLAPGRVGGETQYF.

The V gene is TRBV5-1, the J gene TRBJ2-1; 8 bases fit TRBD1. The V gene end was trimmed by 0 bases and the J gene end by 4 bases; junction bases not matched to a gene: 6. The germline gives CDR1 SGHRS, CDR2 YFSETQ. The CDR3 spans 16 residues. The CDR3 loop is CASSLGRDRTYNEQFF. CDR3 coding DNA: TGCGCCAGCAGCTTGGGGAGGGACAGGACATACAATGAGCAGTTCTTC.

V is TRBV2 and J is TRBJ2-2; the match to TRBD2 covers 12 bases. The junction had 7 bases not matched to a gene; V was cut back by 7 bases and J by 4 bases. The germline CDR1 and CDR2 sequences are SNHLY and FYNNEI. CDR3 length: 16 amino acids. The CDR3 DNA reads TGTGCCAGCATGGCCGCTAGCGGGAGGGTCACCGGGGAGCTGTTTTTT. It specifies CASMAASGRVTGELFF.

This sequence joins TRBV7-8 and TRBJ2-7; perhaps TRBD1 as D (5 bases). V shed 2 bases and J shed 4 bases, with 18 bases lying between them. CDR1 is SGHVS and CDR2 is FQNEAQ in the germline V gene. This CDR3 has 16 amino acids. CDR3 in DNA: TGTGCCAGCAGCTTAAGTGAGCCAGGGTCATTGTACGAGCAGTACTTC. Translation gives CASSLSEPGSLYEQYF.

The rearrangement links TRBV9 to TRBJ1-1, with 7 bases aligning to TRBD1. The CDR3 covers 15 residues. From germline, CDR1 is SGDLS and CDR2 YYNGEE. After removal of 4 bases from V and 0 bases from J, the junction contained 6 bases not matched to a gene. CDR3 in amino acids: CASSKTGTLNTEAFF. The CDR3, as DNA: TGTGCCAGCAGCAAGACAGGGACCCTGAACACTGAAGCTTTCTTT.

This clone came up a few times. The chain links TRBV30 to TRBJ1-3, with a tentative D call TRBD1 (5 bases). Per germline, CDR1 GTSNPN and CDR2 SVGIG (reference sequence). V lost 0 bases, J lost 4 bases, and 13 bases lay in between. The CDR3 runs to 15 residues. CDR3 nucleotide sequence: TGTGCCTGGAGTGTAACAGGTTCAATAGGAAACACCATATATTTT. It codes for CAWSVTGSIGNTIYF. Filled out from reference TRBV30 and TRBJ1-3, the complete variable domain reads SQTIHQWPATLVQPVGSPLSLECTVEGTSNPNLYWYRQAAGRGLQLLFYSVGIGQISSEVPQNLSASRPQDRQFILSSKKLLLSDSGFYLCAWSVTGSIGNTIYFGEGSWLTVV.

This clone turned up a few times. The rearrangement joins TRBV5-4 to TRBJ2-7; 8 bases fit TRBD1. The V gene end was trimmed by 4 bases and the J gene end by 2 bases; junction bases not matched to a gene: 8. From germline, CDR1 is SGHNT and CDR2 YYREEE (reference sequence). The CDR3 covers 15 residues. The CDR3 protein is CASSPRTGRPYEQYF. The CDR3 nucleotides are TGTGCCAGCAGCCCCCGGACAGGGAGGCCCTACGAGCAGTACTTC.

V usage is TRBV19 and J usage is TRBJ1-5, with TRBD1 as a possible D gene (6 bases). The CDR3 extends over 12 amino acids. Germline V gene lookup returns CDR1 LNHDA and CDR2 SQIVND (reference sequence). V was shortened by 5 bases and J by 10 bases, with 12 bases between the two germline ends. As DNA, the CDR3 is TGTGCCAGTAGTGACCGGGACACTCCCCAGCATTTT. It is translated as CASSDRDTPQHF.

This chain connects TRBV29-1 to TRBJ2-4; D not resolved. CDR1 and CDR2 (germline): SQVTM, ANQGSEA. The CDR3 covers 14 residues. Trimming stripped 5 bases from V and 0 bases from J, with 11 bases between. The CDR3 nucleotides read TGCAGCGTTCGACTCAACCTAGCCAAAAACATTCAGTACTTC. Its protein product is CSVRLNLAKNIQYF.

The chain has TRBV5-1 and TRBJ1-5, with D maybe TRBD1 (6 bases). CDR3 length: 15 residues. Trimming left V 0 bases short and J 4 bases short, with 11 bases between. Per germline, CDR1 SGHRS and CDR2 YFSETQ. This CDR3 reads CASSLDTGRNQPQHF. In DNA form, the CDR3 reads TGCGCCAGCAGCTTGGATACAGGGCGAAATCAGCCCCAGCATTTT. The full variable domain, its missing parts supplied by reference TRBV5-1 and TRBJ1-5, is KAGVTQTPRYLIKTRGQQVTLSCSPISGHRSVSWYQQTPGQGLQFLFEYFSETQRNKGNFPGRFSGRQFSNSRSEMNVSTLELGDSALYLCASSLDTGRNQPQHFGDGTRLSIL.